The present T cell receptor (beta chain) was sequenced within a study of T cells in Graves' hyperthyroidism and ophthalmopathy. Turning to the study itself: Before treatment of any kind, peripheral blood was taken at initial diagnosis.

RNA transcripts gave rise to amplified TCR beta CDR3 regions. The TCR CDR3 was amplified in a first-round RT-PCR using the HTBI primer set. TCRdb analysed the multiplex PCR reads with MiXCR anew, one entry per CDR3 protein. Of about 410,000 distinct CDR3 sequences in the sample, roughly 15% were seen once. This clonotype was recorded many times. Germline V gene data show CDR1 as DFQATT and CDR2 as SNEGSKA (reference sequence). The V end was cut by 0 bases, the J end by 6 bases, with 8 bases between. The CDR3 totals 12 residues. A NOSPECS grade of at least 4, a Clinical Activity Score of at least 3 and duration under 3 months were recorded in ophthalmopathy patients. Uncontrolled infections, other autoimmune diseases, pregnancy or lactation led to exclusion of patients.

The receptor was derived from a man aged 18 to 29 with Graves' ophthalmopathy. Material: blood. The chain uses TRBV20-1 and TRBJ1-2; D gene ambiguous. For the CDR3, the DNA is TGCAGTGCTAGAGAGAGGGAGGATGGCTACACCTTC. As protein: CSAREREDGYTF.